The 28 T cell receptor beta chains in this list originate from one sample, sequenced in a study of low-dose radiotherapy and immunotherapy resistance in tumors. TRAV- and TRBV-specific primers primed first-strand cDNA, covering alpha and beta chains. TCRs underwent 15 to 25 PCR cycles of amplification with a constant-region primer and V-primer adapter. Each CDR3 protein gets one entry after TCRdb re-called the reads with MiXCR. Of more than 50,000 distinct CDR3 sequences listed, 20% to 25% are singletons. Time point here: after trial treatment. The treatment denotes: LDRT plus nivolumab, ipilimumab, low-dose cyclophosphamide and aspirin (RACIN trial). Specimen: PBMCs, collected after low-dose radiotherapy plus immunotherapy. The receptor source for this set is a male donor with prostate cancer.

The chain carries TRBV6-1 and TRBJ2-1, with D unclear. This CDR3 comprises 14 residues. Trimming took 5 bases from V and 0 from J, leaving 8 bases between them. Germline CDR1 MNHNS, CDR2 SASEGT. CDR3: CASSIESSYNEQFF. The CDR3 DNA is TGTGCCAGCAGTATAGAGAGCTCCTACAATGAGCAGTTCTTC.

In this sample, this clonotype turned up many times. The rearrangement joins TRBV14 to TRBJ2-3; 11 bases fit TRBD2. V shed 4 bases and J 0 bases; nucleotides not matched to a gene: 6. CDR3 length: 17 residues. The germline CDR1 and CDR2 sequences are SGHDN and FVKESK. CDR3 region: CASSRGLAGPSTDTQYF. As DNA, the CDR3 is TGTGCCAGCAGCCGAGGACTAGCGGGTCCTAGCACAGATACGCAGTATTTT. The full variable domain, with the rest looked up from reference TRBV14 and TRBJ2-3, is EAGVTQFPSHSVIEKGQTVTLRCDPISGHDNLYWYRRVMGKEIKFLLHFVKESKQDESGMPNNRFLAERTGGTYSTLKVQPAELEDSGVYFCASSRGLAGPSTDTQYFGPGTRLTVL.

This CDR3 reads CASSQGLAISGNTIYF. Written as DNA, the CDR3 is TGTGCCAGCAGCCAAGGATTGGCTATCTCTGGAAACACCATATATTTT. The chain employs TRBV14 and TRBJ1-3; D is unresolved. CDR1 is SGHDN, CDR2 FVKESK, per germline. This CDR3 has 16 residues. V dropped 1 base and J dropped 0 bases, with 10 bases sitting between them.

This chain links TRBV20-1 with TRBJ2-1, with 10 positions matching TRBD2. Trimming at V came to 2 bases and at J to 7 bases, leaving 8 bases not matched to a gene. This CDR3 is built from 15 residues. Per germline, CDR1 DFQATT and CDR2 SNEGSKA (reference sequence). Written as DNA, the CDR3 is TGCAGTGCTAGACTTTTCCAGGGACTAGCGAATGAGCAGTTCTTC. Protein sequence: CSARLFQGLANEQFF.

This clonotype has at least ten counts. This chain's CDR3 is CASSPSHLGAFF. CDR3 nucleotides: TGTGCCAGCAGTCCTTCCCACCTGGGGGCTTTCTTT. V gene TRBV2 combines with J gene TRBJ1-1; the D is unclear. V lost 5 bases, J lost 11 bases, and 15 bases lay in between. The CDR3 contains 12 residues. Per the germline V gene, CDR1 is SNHLY and CDR2 is FYNNEI.

This chain links TRBV28 with TRBJ1-5; the D gene is possibly TRBD1 (6 bases). The V gene's germline CDR1 is MDHEN and CDR2 SYDVKM. Trimming shortened V by 8 bases and J by 0 bases, and 17 bases separated the two germline ends. CDR3 length equals 16 residues. CDR3 in DNA: TGTGCCAGCCAAAGGGACACCTATTATAGCAATCAGCCCCAGCATTTT. Protein: CASQRDTYYSNQPQHF.

This clonotype was observed at least ten times. The J gene is TRBJ2-7, the V gene TRBV11-2, with 7 bases fitting TRBD1. Germline lookup yields CDR1 SGHAT and CDR2 FQNNGV. This CDR3 contains 15 residues. V shed 6 bases and J 6 bases; nucleotides not matched to a gene: 14. CDR3 coding DNA: TGTGCCAGCAGAACCACCCCGGGACAGCTAGGCGAGCAGTACTTC. Encoded protein: CASRTTPGQLGEQYF.

This clonotype has ten or more counts. The chain is built from TRBV29-1 and TRBJ2-2; possibly TRBD2 for D (6 bases). The ends were cut back, 7 bases at V and 5 bases at J, with 17 bases in the middle. CDR1 is SQVTM and CDR2 is ANQGSEA in the germline V gene. The CDR3 has 14 amino acids. The CDR3 DNA follows: TGCAGCGCAGACGTCGGGGGTCTAACCGGGGAGCTGTTTTTT. It translates to CSADVGGLTGELFF.

A note on this clonotype: A read error likely explains this, since a far larger clone differs by one base. The chain links TRBV6-1 to TRBJ2-1, with TRBD1 matching over 8 bases. After removal of 7 bases from V and 10 bases from J, the junction contained 15 bases not matched to a gene. The CDR3 covers 15 residues. Germline V gene sequence: CDR1 MNHNS, CDR2 SASEGT. CDR3 sequence: CASTQSDRGNYEQFF. CDR3 coding DNA: TGTGCCAGCACCCAATCTGACAGGGGAAACTACGAGCAGTTCTTC.

The chain has TRBV7-6 and TRBJ2-1; TRBD2 matches 12 bases. The CDR3 loop spans 17 amino acids. Germline V gives CDR1 SGHVS, CDR2 FNYEAQ. V lost 5 bases and J lost 5; bases outside the gene matches: 10. The CDR3 is CASSRIPLAGGHNEQFF. The CDR3, as DNA: TGTGCCAGCAGCCGAATTCCACTAGCGGGGGGACACAATGAGCAGTTCTTC.

Notes on this clonotype: A far larger clone is only one base removed, so a read error is likely. The CDR3 coding sequence is TGCGCCAGCAGCAGGACAGGTTCCTACAATGAGCAGTACTTC. This translates into CASSRTGSYNEQYF. This rearrangement joins TRBV5-1 to TRBJ2-7; TRBD1 agrees at 7 bases. The J segment lost 7 bases and the V segment lost 4 bases, leaving 11 bases of the junction unmatched. Looked up from germline, CDR1 is SGHRS and CDR2 is YFSETQ. This CDR3 spans 14 amino acids.

In this sample, this clonotype turned up many times. This sequence joins TRBV18 and TRBJ2-7; D is perhaps TRBD2 (6 bases). V gave up 3 bases and J gave up 4 bases, with 13 bases separating them. The CDR3 extends over 14 amino acids. Germline CDR1 KGHSH, CDR2 LQKENI. This CDR3 is CASSPLRGTYEQYF. The CDR3 DNA follows: TGTGCCAGCTCACCCCTCCGGGGGACTTACGAGCAGTACTTC.

The sample holds a few counts of this clonotype. The J gene is TRBJ1-5, the V gene TRBV7-2; 7 bases fit TRBD1. V was pared by 1 base and J by 3 bases, with 12 bases of the junction left unmatched. Germline CDR1 is SGHTA and CDR2 is FQGNSA. This CDR3 spans 18 amino acids. The CDR3 protein is CASSLEHSWDRPNQPQHF. DNA for the CDR3: TGTGCCAGCAGCTTAGAGCATAGCTGGGACAGACCCAATCAGCCCCAGCATTTT. The variable domain in full, completed from reference TRBV7-2 and TRBJ1-5, reads GAGVSQSPSNKVTEKGKDVELRCDPISGHTALYWYRQSLGQGLEFLIYFQGNSAPDKSGLPSDRFSAERTGGSVSTLTIQRTQQEDSAVYLCASSLEHSWDRPNQPQHFGDGTRLSIL.

This clonotype turned up a few times. V is TRBV19 and J is TRBJ2-2, with no clear D. Germline values: CDR1 LNHDA, CDR2 SQIVND (reference sequence). The V and J ends lost 7 bases and 3 bases respectively, with 9 bases between them. The CDR3 loop spans 13 amino acids. CDR3 DNA sequence: TGTGCCAGTACCGAGACTTACACCGGGGAGCTGTTTTTT. It yields the protein CASTETYTGELFF.

Concerning this clonotype itself: Germline is not matched at one junction end, which may reflect a read error. The chain uses TRBV5-1 and TRBJ2-3; no clear D. CDR1 and CDR2 from the germline V gene are SGHRS and YFSETQ. The CDR3 consists of 17 residues. In DNA, the CDR3 is TGCGCCAGCAGCTTGGACGATAGTCCCAGACGGCCAGATATGCAGTATTTT. Protein product: CASSLDDSPRRPDMQYF.

This clonotype ranks as medium-sized (0.01 to 0.1%). The chain uses TRBV3-1 and TRBJ2-7; D remains ambiguous. The V gene's germline CDR1 is LGHDT and CDR2 YNNKEL (reference sequence). The CDR3 sequence is 11 residues long. Trimming took off 1 base at V and 2 bases at J, with 0 bases between the two ends. CDR3 coding DNA: TGTGCCAGCAGCCAAGCCTACGAGCAGTACTTC. This encodes CASSQAYEQYF.

This clonotype showed up many times. The chain uses TRBV2 and TRBJ1-1, with no clear D. CDR1 is SNHLY and CDR2 is FYNNEI in the germline V gene. This CDR3 region has 12 residues. With 4 bases removed from V and 2 bases from J, the gap between germline ends came to 5 bases. The CDR3 protein is CASSASNTEAFF. DNA for the CDR3: TGTGCCAGCAGTGCATCTAACACTGAAGCTTTCTTT.

In its sample, this clonotype was seen many times. The chain joins TRBV10-3 to TRBJ2-3; D is possibly TRBD1 (6 bases). Trimming cost V 11 bases and J 0 bases, with 15 bases left between them. This CDR3 comprises 14 residues. Germline-derived CDR1 and CDR2 are ENHRY and SYGVKD. This CDR3 is CAAGDGQSTDTQYF. DNA for the CDR3: TGTGCCGCAGGGGACGGTCAGAGCACAGATACGCAGTATTTT.

Comment on this clonotype: A much larger clonotype is one base distant, so this may be a read error. The rearrangement joins TRBV3-1 to TRBJ2-1; unclear D gene. Gene TRBJ2-7 matches the end of the DNA better, so the J call may be wrong. The CDR3 loop spans 14 amino acids. Germline V gene lookup returns CDR1 LGHDT and CDR2 YNNKEL (reference sequence). CDR3 nucleotides: TGTGCCAGCAGCCAACTCTATGACTCCAATGAGCAGTACTTC. Its translation is CASSQLYDSNEQYF.

The chain employs TRBV4-2 and TRBJ2-3; no clear D gene. Germline CDR1 is LGHNA and CDR2 is YNFKEQ. Trimming cost V 0 bases and J 4 bases, with 8 bases left between them. This CDR3 region has 14 residues. This chain's CDR3 is CASSQDQHPDTQYF. The CDR3 DNA sequence: TGTGCCAGCAGCCAAGACCAGCACCCAGATACGCAGTATTTT.

This clonotype was observed many times. The chain recombines TRBV29-1 with TRBJ1-5, with D possibly TRBD1 on 6 matching bases. Trimming cost V 4 bases and J 0 bases, with 7 bases left between them. This CDR3 is built from 13 residues. Germline CDR1 reads SQVTM; CDR2 reads ANQGSEA. The CDR3 DNA follows: TGCAGCGTTGGAGGGGGTAGCAATCAGCCCCAGCATTTT. Residues: CSVGGGSNQPQHF.

This clonotype was observed a few times. The CDR3 sequence is CSATTGGEGPGAFF. CDR3 DNA sequence: TGCAGTGCAACCACAGGGGGGGAAGGTCCGGGAGCTTTCTTT. The chain couples TRBV20-1 to TRBJ1-1; 8 positions agree with TRBD1. With V trimmed by 6 bases and J by 10 bases, 16 bases remained unmatched. From germline, CDR1 is DFQATT and CDR2 SNEGSKA (reference sequence). The CDR3 has 14 residues.

This clonotype was seen many times. V usage is TRBV3-1 and J usage is TRBJ2-1; perhaps TRBD1 as D (6 bases). The V end was cut by 4 bases, the J end by 15 bases, with 25 bases between. CDR1 LGHDT and CDR2 YNNKEL come from the germline V gene (reference sequence). CDR3 length: 15 residues. This CDR3 is CASSPVGTHYTDGFF. CDR3 in DNA: TGTGCCAGCAGCCCAGTAGGGACACATTACACCGACGGGTTCTTC.

There are many counts of this clonotype. This chain uses TRBV20-1 with TRBJ1-2, with D perhaps matching TRBD1 (5 bases). CDR3 length: 15 residues. The germline CDR1 and CDR2 sequences are DFQATT and SNEGSKA (reference sequence). V gave up 4 bases and J gave up 4 bases, with 19 bases separating them. The DNA for the CDR3 is TGCAGTGCTATAGGAGGGACGAGTTTTAGCTATGGCTACACCTTC. Translating it yields CSAIGGTSFSYGYTF.

As to this clonotype: With only one base between it and a far larger clone, this is likely a read error. The V gene is TRBV5-8, the J gene TRBJ2-7, with D perhaps matching TRBD2 (5 bases). This CDR3 is 15 amino acids long. From germline, CDR1 is SGHTS and CDR2 YDEGEE. The V and J ends lost 3 bases and 3 bases respectively, with 16 bases between them. The DNA for the CDR3 is TGTGCCAGCAGCTCCCTTCTAGTGGGAGTCTACGAGCAGTACTTC. Translation: CASSSLLVGVYEQYF.

This clonotype was counted many times. The V and J genes are TRBV11-2 and TRBJ2-5; D is uncertain. Trimming pared 5 bases from V and 1 base from J, leaving 11 bases between. Germline V lookup: CDR1 SGHAT, CDR2 FQNNGV. The CDR3 has 14 amino acids. CDR3 amino acids: CASSPSQSQETQYF. CDR3 coding DNA: TGTGCCAGCAGCCCTTCCCAAAGCCAAGAGACCCAGTACTTC.

This clonotype was detected many times. V and J are TRBV6-5 and TRBJ1-2; D is undetermined. Per germline, CDR1 MNHEY and CDR2 SVGAGI. Trimming took 6 bases from V and 4 from J, leaving 15 bases between them. There are 14 residues in the CDR3. The CDR3 loop is CASSLTGIGYGYTF. CDR3 in DNA: TGTGCCAGCAGCCTAACCGGCATCGGCTATGGCTACACCTTC.

This clonotype was recorded many times. The rearrangement joins TRBV24-1 to TRBJ2-5, with D unclear. V was pared by 6 bases and J by 3 bases, with 10 bases between. Germline assignment: CDR1 KGHDR and CDR2 SFDVKD. The CDR3 totals 13 residues. This CDR3 reads CATSRSLEETQYF. DNA for the CDR3: TGTGCCACCAGTCGAAGTCTGGAAGAGACCCAGTACTTC.